The 20 T cell receptor beta chains listed next were all sequenced from one sample in a study of blood T cell repertoires in COVID-19. The method was immunoSEQ multiplex PCR; TCRdb's version includes in-frame clones alone and lacks a portion of them. The sample carries under 350,000 clones, 75% to 90% recorded once. Sequenced: PBMCs or T cells enriched from blood (not recorded which). All receptors come from a woman in her thirties or forties who had recovered from COVID-19.

The chain couples TRBV3-1 (or the pseudogene TRBV3-2) to TRBJ1-3; D is perhaps TRBD1 (5 bases). Trimming removed 4 bases at V and 0 bases at J, with 7 bases between. The CDR3 runs to 14 residues. Germline V lookup: CDR1 LGHDT, CDR2 YNNKEL (reference sequence). The CDR3 is CASSPQGSGNTIYF. The CDR3 region has the DNA TGTGCCAGCAGCCCCCAGGGCTCTGGAAACACCATATATTTT.

This chain uses TRBV7-2 with TRBJ2-7, with TRBD2 matching 11 bases. Germline CDR1 SGHTA, CDR2 FQGNSA. J gave up 3 bases and V 3 bases, and 1 base lay outside the gene matches. The CDR3 runs 14 residues. CDR3 loop: CASSFGTSGYEQYF. CDR3 coding DNA: TGTGCCAGCAGCTTTGGGACTAGCGGCTACGAGCAGTACTTC.

This clone was detected once. This chain links TRBV3-1 (or the pseudogene TRBV3-2) with TRBJ1-1, with 9 nucleotides matching TRBD1. The J segment lost 10 bases and the V segment lost 2 bases, leaving 5 bases of the junction unmatched. This CDR3 contains 13 residues. Germline CDR1 and CDR2: LGHDT and YNNKEL (reference sequence). Here the CDR3 reads CASSQSGTGLAFF. The CDR3 bases are TGTGCCAGCAGCCAAAGTGGGACAGGGTTAGCTTTCTTT.

This chain joins TRBV3-1 (or the pseudogene TRBV3-2) and TRBJ2-7; 8 positions match TRBD1. The CDR3 contains 15 residues. V trimming: 7 bases; J trimming: 4 bases; junction bases outside the gene matches: 12. Germline-derived CDR1 and CDR2 are LGHDT and YNNKEL (reference sequence). The CDR3 nucleotides are TGTGCCAGCATCTCTTCGTCCCGGGACAGGTACGAGCAGTACTTC. It specifies CASISSSRDRYEQYF.

The chain combines TRBV5-1 with TRBJ1-2; 7 bases are shared with TRBD1. J gave up 0 bases and V 4 bases, and 9 bases lay outside the gene matches. The CDR3 is 16 amino acids. In germline, CDR1 is SGHRS, CDR2 YFSETQ. CDR3 protein: CASSPNTGTANYGYTF. The CDR3 bases are TGCGCCAGCAGCCCCAATACCGGGACAGCTAACTATGGCTACACCTTC.

A remark on this clone: The same CDR3 can be traced to other DNA sequences in this sample. The rearrangement links TRBV27 to TRBJ1-2; 8 bases fit TRBD1. Germline values: CDR1 MNHEY, CDR2 SMNVEV (reference sequence). J lost 4 bases, V lost 5 bases, and 9 bases had no gene match. This CDR3 is built from 15 residues. The DNA for the CDR3 is TGTGCCAGCAGTCCTCAGGGGGCGGCAGGCTATGGCTACACCTTC. It codes for CASSPQGAAGYGYTF.

V usage is TRBV7-8 and J usage is TRBJ2-2; 7 nucleotides agree with TRBD1. Germline CDR1 SGHVS, CDR2 FQNEAQ. V dropped 5 bases and J dropped 1; count of bases not matched to a gene: 4. The CDR3 is made up of 15 amino acids. CDR3: CASSGDRLNTGELFF. The CDR3 nucleotides read TGTGCCAGCAGCGGGGACAGACTGAACACCGGGGAGCTGTTTTTT. Together with reference TRBV7-8 and TRBJ2-2, the CDR3 gives the full variable domain: GAGVSQSPRYKVAKRGQDVALRCDPISGHVSLFWYQQALGQGPEFLTYFQNEAQLDKSGLPSDRFFAERPEGSVSTLKIQRTQQEDSAVYLCASSGDRLNTGELFFGEGSRLTVL.

The chain employs TRBV7-2 and TRBJ1-1; 12 bases fit TRBD1. Germline values: CDR1 SGHTA, CDR2 FQGNSA. This CDR3 has 14 amino acids. With 4 bases clipped from V and 9 bases from J, the junction kept 6 bases outside the gene matches. The CDR3 loop is CASSSRDRGLQAFF. In DNA form, the CDR3 reads TGTGCCAGCAGCTCCCGGGACAGGGGGCTACAAGCTTTCTTT.

This clone was seen only once. The chain links TRBV19 to TRBJ1-2, with 10 positions matching TRBD1. Germline assignment: CDR1 LNHDA and CDR2 SQIVND (reference sequence). V gave up 3 bases and J gave up 4 bases; unmatched junction bases: 8. CDR3 length: 16 amino acids. CDR3 nucleotide sequence: TGTGCCAGTAGTATTACCGGGACAGGGGCCACCTATGGCTACACCTTC. Translation gives CASSITGTGATYGYTF.

The chain recombines TRBV5-4 with TRBJ2-3; the match to TRBD1 covers 11 bases. V lost 4 bases and J lost 7; bases outside the gene matches: 5. The CDR3 spans 14 residues. Germline-derived CDR1 and CDR2 are SGHNT and YYREEE (reference sequence). CDR3 coding DNA: TGTGCCAGCAGCCCGGACAGGGGGCTAAATACGCAGTATTTT. Translation gives CASSPDRGLNTQYF.

The V gene is TRBV7-9, the J gene TRBJ2-7; 10 positions agree with TRBD2. This CDR3 contains 15 residues. Looked up from germline, CDR1 is SEHNR and CDR2 is FQNEAQ (reference sequence). The V gene end was trimmed by 4 bases and the J gene end by 3 bases; junction bases not matched to a gene: 6. CDR3 sequence reads: CASSSTGLANYEQYF. CDR3 DNA: TGTGCCAGCAGCTCCACGGGACTAGCGAACTACGAGCAGTACTTC.

This clone was picked up a small number of times. The genes are TRBV9 and TRBJ2-1; 12 bases line up with TRBD1. This CDR3 contains 20 residues. Germline loops: CDR1 SGDLS, CDR2 YYNGEE. Trimming cost V 0 bases and J 2 bases; bases outside gene matches: 12. In DNA form, the CDR3 reads TGTGCCAGCAGCGTAGCGGGGACAGGGGGCGTCGGGTCTGCCTACAATGAGCAGTTCTTC. Translation gives CASSVAGTGGVGSAYNEQFF.

This rearrangement joins TRBV6-5 to TRBJ2-3, with 9 bases fitting TRBD1. The germline gives CDR1 MNHEY, CDR2 SVGAGI. V trimming: 2 bases; J trimming: 4 bases; junction bases outside the gene matches: 4. There are 15 residues in the CDR3. The CDR3 loop reads CASSYDRGDADTQYF. The CDR3 DNA is TGTGCCAGCAGTTACGACAGGGGGGACGCAGATACGCAGTATTTT.

The genes are TRBV6-5 and TRBJ2-7; the match to TRBD1 covers 9 bases. The germline gives CDR1 MNHEY, CDR2 SVGAGI. The CDR3 spans 15 residues. Trimming removed 5 bases from V and 4 bases from J; junction bases left unmatched: 9. The CDR3 reads CASSPYGTGLYEQYF. The CDR3 DNA reads as TGTGCCAGCAGTCCTTACGGGACAGGGTTGTACGAGCAGTACTTC.

This clone appeared a single time. V gene TRBV28 combines with J gene TRBJ1-2; D gene unclear. The CDR3 is 13 residues long. CDR1 and CDR2 (germline): MDHEN, SYDVKM. V lost 6 bases, J lost 0 bases, and 8 bases lay in between. The CDR3 DNA follows: TGTGCCAGCAGCCCGGGGACTAACTATGGCTACACCTTC. This codes for CASSPGTNYGYTF.

This clone showed up just once. The chain employs TRBV24-1 and TRBJ2-1, with 12 bases fitting TRBD2. V shed 1 base and J 8 bases; nucleotides not matched to a gene: 5. This CDR3 has 16 residues. Germline V CDR1 and CDR2: KGHDR, SFDVKD. CDR3 protein: CATSDFSTSGSYEQFF. In nucleotides, the CDR3 is TGTGCCACCAGTGATTTTTCGACTAGCGGGAGCTATGAGCAGTTCTTC.

This clone showed up just once. The V and J genes are TRBV5-1 and TRBJ2-5; possibly TRBD2 for D (5 bases). Germline CDR1 and CDR2: SGHRS and YFSETQ. This CDR3 has 13 amino acids. Between the trimmed V and J ends, which lost 5 bases and 2 bases, there was a span of 10 bases. CDR3 bases: TGCGCCAGCAGTGAGGGATCTCAAGAGACCCAGTACTTC. Amino acid sequence: CASSEGSQETQYF.

The chain is built from TRBV4-3 and TRBJ2-1; TRBD2 matches 8 bases. Trimming took 1 base from V and 2 from J; bases not matched to a gene: 4. The CDR3 covers 16 residues. Germline lookup yields CDR1 LGHNA and CDR2 YSLEER. The CDR3 DNA reads as TGCGCCAGCAGCCAAGTAGCGGGGCTGCCCTACAATGAGCAGTTCTTC. Translating gives CASSQVAGLPYNEQFF.

The chain recombines TRBV5-1 with TRBJ1-2; no clear D. This CDR3 comprises 12 residues. The ends were cut back, 4 bases at V and 5 bases at J, with 9 bases in the middle. CDR1 and CDR2 (germline): SGHRS, YFSETQ. The CDR3 spells CASSPRDYGYTF. The CDR3 DNA is TGCGCCAGCAGCCCTCGGGATTATGGCTACACCTTC. Together with reference TRBV5-1 and TRBJ1-2, the CDR3 gives the full variable domain: KAGVTQTPRYLIKTRGQQVTLSCSPISGHRSVSWYQQTPGQGLQFLFEYFSETQRNKGNFPGRFSGRQFSNSRSEMNVSTLELGDSALYLCASSPRDYGYTFGSGTRLTVV.

The rearrangement links TRBV5-1 to TRBJ1-4; D is possibly TRBD1 (6 bases). CDR3 size: 13 residues. Germline V CDR1 and CDR2: SGHRS, YFSETQ. Trimming pared 1 base from V and 6 bases from J, leaving 7 bases between. CDR3 region: CASSLSGDEKLFF. As DNA, the CDR3 is TGCGCCAGCAGCTTGTCAGGGGATGAAAAACTGTTTTTT.